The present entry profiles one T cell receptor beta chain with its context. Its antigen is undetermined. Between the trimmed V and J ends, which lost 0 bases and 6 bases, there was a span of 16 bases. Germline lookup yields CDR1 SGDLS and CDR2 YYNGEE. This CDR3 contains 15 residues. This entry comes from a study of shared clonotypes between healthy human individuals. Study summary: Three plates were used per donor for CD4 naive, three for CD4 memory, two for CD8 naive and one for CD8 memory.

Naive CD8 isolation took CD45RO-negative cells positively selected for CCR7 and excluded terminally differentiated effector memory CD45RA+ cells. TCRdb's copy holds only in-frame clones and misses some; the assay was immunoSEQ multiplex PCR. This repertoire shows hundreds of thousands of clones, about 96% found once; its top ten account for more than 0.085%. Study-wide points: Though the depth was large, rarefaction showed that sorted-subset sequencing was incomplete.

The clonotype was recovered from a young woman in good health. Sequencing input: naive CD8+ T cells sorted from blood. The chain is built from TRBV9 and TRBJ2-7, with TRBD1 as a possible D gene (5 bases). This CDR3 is CASSVGAGLGSEQYF. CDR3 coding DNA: TGTGCCAGCAGCGTAGGGGCAGGGTTAGGTTCCGAGCAGTACTTC.